These 20 T cell receptor beta chains were all obtained from the same sample, sequenced in a study of vaccination effects on CD4 cells after COVID-19. The protocol was immunoSEQ multiplex PCR, while the TCRdb copy is restricted to in-frame clones and leaves out a portion. The table includes approximately 29,000 clones, about 70% detected once. ViraFEST used viral peptide pools to expand antigen-specific CD4+ T cells before sequencing. Once cultured for under 11 days, the cells underwent separation to obtain CD4+ T cells. The vaccine given was either BNT162b2 or mRNA-1273, in two doses. No antigen has been identified for these receptors. Sequences were derived from CD4+ T cells from PBMCs cultured with HCoV-NL63 spike peptides, sampled after COVID-19 vaccination. These receptors all come from a human donor who received a COVID-19 vaccine.

This chain joins TRBV5-1 and TRBJ2-7; D is undetermined. Trimming pared 2 bases from V and 2 bases from J, leaving 5 bases between. The CDR3 has 12 residues. CDR1 is SGHRS, CDR2 YFSETQ, per germline. The CDR3 DNA is TGCGCCAGCAGCTTTTCCGCCTACGAGCAGTACTTC. Amino acid sequence: CASSFSAYEQYF.

This clone has only one observation. V usage is TRBV6-2 or TRBV6-3 and J usage is TRBJ1-4; 7 bases match TRBD1. With V trimmed by 0 bases and J by 8 bases, 9 bases remained unmatched. This CDR3 has 16 amino acids. Germline V lookup: CDR1 MNHEY, CDR2 SVGEGT. In DNA, the CDR3 is TGTGCCAGCAGTTACTCAATCGGCAGGGGGGGCGAAAAACTGTTTTTT. Protein sequence: CASSYSIGRGGEKLFF.

The rearrangement uses TRBV18 and TRBJ2-5; D assignment may be TRBD1 or TRBD2 (5 bases each). CDR1 KGHSH and CDR2 LQKENI come from the germline V gene. V was clipped by 4 bases and J by 3 bases, with 12 bases between them. The CDR3 loop spans 14 amino acids. This CDR3 reads CASSLTLGEETQYF. CDR3 DNA sequence: TGTGCCAGCTCACTGACCCTGGGGGAAGAGACCCAGTACTTC.

This chain joins TRBV9 and TRBJ1-2; perhaps TRBD1 as D (5 bases). The V end was cut by 0 bases, the J end by 2 bases, with 11 bases between. Germline V CDR1 and CDR2: SGDLS, YYNGEE. This CDR3 contains 15 residues. The CDR3 region is CASSVGLGANYGYTF. Written as DNA, the CDR3 is TGTGCCAGCAGCGTAGGGTTAGGGGCGAACTATGGCTACACCTTC.

This clone was seen just once. The chain carries TRBV11-2 and TRBJ1-3; D gene unclear. The V end lost 4 bases, the J end lost 2 bases, and 6 bases lay between the germline ends. In germline, CDR1 is SGHAT, CDR2 FQNNGV. The CDR3 loop spans 13 amino acids. The DNA of the CDR3 is TGTGCCAGCAGCTCCTCCCCTGGAAACACCATATATTTT. Translated: CASSSSPGNTIYF.

This rearrangement joins TRBV3-1 (or the pseudogene TRBV3-2) to TRBJ1-4, with a tentative D call TRBD1 (5 bases). Germline CDR1 and CDR2: LGHDT and YNNKEL (reference sequence). V was shortened by 3 bases and J by 5 bases, with 10 bases between the two germline ends. This CDR3 is 14 amino acids long. CDR3 nucleotide sequence: TGTGCCAGCAGCCACGGGGGTCAGAATGAAAAACTGTTTTTT. Amino acid sequence: CASSHGGQNEKLFF.

This clone was seen a few times. Other DNA sequences within the sample encode an identical CDR3. This chain uses TRBV2 with TRBJ2-3; D gene unclear. The CDR3 consists of 13 residues. Trimming shortened V by 6 bases and J by 0 bases, and 7 bases separated the two germline ends. Germline CDR1 is SNHLY and CDR2 is FYNNEI. The CDR3 DNA follows: TGTGCCAGCAGCAAGCGTAGCACAGATACGCAGTATTTT. The encoded protein is CASSKRSTDTQYF.

V and J are TRBV16 and TRBJ1-5, with a tentative D call TRBD1 (6 bases). Trimming cost V 3 bases and J 3 bases, with 9 bases left between them. In germline, CDR1 is KGHSY, CDR2 FQNENV. This CDR3 has 14 residues. This chain's CDR3 is CASSQGGPNQPQHF. CDR3 in DNA: TGTGCCAGCAGCCAGGGGGGCCCCAATCAGCCCCAGCATTTT.

The J gene is TRBJ1-2, the V gene TRBV6-1; no firm D call. Trimming took off 2 bases at V and 8 bases at J, with 21 bases between the two ends. The CDR3 length is 16 residues. Per germline, CDR1 MNHNS and CDR2 SASEGT. The CDR3 here is CASSESEDGAQYGYTF. The DNA for the CDR3 is TGTGCCAGCAGTGAAAGTGAGGACGGAGCTCAGTACGGCTACACCTTC.

This sequence joins TRBV28 and TRBJ2-3; D gene ambiguous. Germline V gene lookup returns CDR1 MDHEN and CDR2 SYDVKM. The V end lost 7 bases, the J end lost 2 bases, and 10 bases lay between the germline ends. The length of the CDR3 is 13 residues. DNA of the CDR3: TGTGCCAGCAAGGTAACAGTCACAGATACGCAGTATTTT. It encodes CASKVTVTDTQYF.

This clone was detected a few times. CDR3 in amino acids: CASKGTGGENEQFF. The CDR3 DNA reads as TGTGCCAGCAAGGGCACAGGGGGCGAGAATGAGCAGTTCTTC. The rearrangement joins TRBV2 to TRBJ2-1; 9 bases agree with TRBD1. The length of the CDR3 is 14 residues. Unmatched junction bases numbered 8, after V lost 7 bases and J lost 7 bases. Germline loops: CDR1 SNHLY, CDR2 FYNNEI.

This chain joins TRBV18 and TRBJ1-2; perhaps TRBD1 as D (5 bases). The germline CDR1 and CDR2 sequences are KGHSH and LQKENI. The CDR3 has 16 residues. V was cut by 2 bases and J by 2 bases, with 15 bases left in between. CDR3 DNA sequence: TGTGCCAGCTCACCAATGACGGGGCAGGGAAACTATGGCTACACCTTC. It yields the protein CASSPMTGQGNYGYTF.

This rearrangement joins TRBV19 to TRBJ1-6; maybe TRBD1 (6 bases). Germline assignment: CDR1 LNHDA and CDR2 SQIVND (reference sequence). The CDR3 consists of 19 residues. Between the trimmed V and J ends, which lost 5 bases and 7 bases, there was a span of 27 bases. CDR3 DNA sequence: TGTGCCAGTAGTGTCTTTCACGGCTCCGGGACAAGGCCAAATTCACCCCTCCACTTT. Translated: CASSVFHGSGTRPNSPLHF.

The J gene is TRBJ2-5, the V gene TRBV11-2; the D gene is possibly TRBD1 (6 bases). Germline-derived CDR1 and CDR2 are SGHAT and FQNNGV. The CDR3 is 14 amino acids. V was shortened by 6 bases and J by 5 bases, with 16 bases between the two germline ends. The CDR3 protein is CASRHPWGRETQYF. The CDR3 coding sequence is TGTGCCAGCAGACATCCATGGGGGCGGGAGACCCAGTACTTC.

The chain uses TRBV29-1 and TRBJ2-1, with 7 bases fitting TRBD1. The CDR3 contains 17 residues. J gave up 4 bases and V 4 bases, and 16 bases lay outside the gene matches. Germline CDR1 is SQVTM and CDR2 is ANQGSEA. DNA of the CDR3: TGCAGCGTTGCCCTACTACGGACAGGCAAGCCATACAATGAGCAGTTCTTC. It encodes CSVALLRTGKPYNEQFF.

The chain employs TRBV10-3 and TRBJ2-1; 10 bases line up with TRBD2. The trim removed 6 bases at V and 5 bases at J, leaving 1 base unmatched. CDR1 is ENHRY and CDR2 is SYGVKD in the germline V gene. The CDR3 extends over 13 amino acids. CDR3 loop: CAISGLADNEQFF. CDR3 nucleotide sequence: TGTGCCATCAGCGGACTAGCGGACAATGAGCAGTTCTTC.

This chain joins TRBV5-1 and TRBJ2-5; 10 bases match TRBD1. CDR1 is SGHRS, CDR2 YFSETQ, per germline. Unmatched junction bases numbered 5, after V lost 5 bases and J lost 1 base. CDR3 length: 15 amino acids. CDR3 amino acids: CASRGDRGLQETQYF. The CDR3 DNA sequence: TGCGCCAGCAGGGGGGACAGGGGACTCCAAGAGACCCAGTACTTC.

This chain links TRBV27 with TRBJ2-5; 8 bases align to TRBD2. The length of the CDR3 is 14 residues. Trimming took 6 bases from V and 1 from J; bases not matched to a gene: 4. Germline lookup yields CDR1 MNHEY and CDR2 SMNVEV (reference sequence). The DNA for the CDR3 is TGTGCCAGCAGCAATAGCGGGACCCAAGAGACCCAGTACTTC. Translated: CASSNSGTQETQYF.

This chain connects TRBV7-2 to TRBJ2-5; TRBD2 aligns across 8 bases. The trim removed 4 bases at V and 2 bases at J, leaving 6 bases unmatched. Germline-derived CDR1 and CDR2 are SGHTA and FQGNSA. CDR3 length: 15 amino acids. CDR3 nucleotides: TGTGCCAGCAGCTCCGGGGGGGCAGGTCAAGAGACCCAGTACTTC. Its protein product is CASSSGGAGQETQYF.

The gene calls are TRBV5-1 and TRBJ1-1, with 7 positions matching TRBD1. The CDR3 consists of 13 residues. In germline, CDR1 is SGHRS, CDR2 YFSETQ. V lost 2 bases and J lost 6; bases outside the gene matches: 4. The CDR3, as DNA: TGCGCCAGCAGCTTTGCAGGGGGATCTGAAGCTTTCTTT. Amino acids: CASSFAGGSEAFF.